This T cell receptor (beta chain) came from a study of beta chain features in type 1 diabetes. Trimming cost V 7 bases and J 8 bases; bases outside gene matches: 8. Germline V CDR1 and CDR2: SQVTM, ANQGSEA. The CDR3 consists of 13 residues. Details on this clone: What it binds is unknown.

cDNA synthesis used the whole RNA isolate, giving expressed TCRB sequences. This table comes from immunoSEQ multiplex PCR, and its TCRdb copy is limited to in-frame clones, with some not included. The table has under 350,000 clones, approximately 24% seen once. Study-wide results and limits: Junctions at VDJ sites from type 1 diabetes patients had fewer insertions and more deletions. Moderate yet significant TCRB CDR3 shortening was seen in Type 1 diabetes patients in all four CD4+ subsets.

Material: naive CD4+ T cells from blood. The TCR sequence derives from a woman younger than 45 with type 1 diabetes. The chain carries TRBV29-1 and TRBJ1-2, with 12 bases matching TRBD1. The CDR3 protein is CSDSGTGGAGYTF. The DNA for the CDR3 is TGCAGCGATTCAGGGACAGGGGGCGCCGGCTACACCTTC.